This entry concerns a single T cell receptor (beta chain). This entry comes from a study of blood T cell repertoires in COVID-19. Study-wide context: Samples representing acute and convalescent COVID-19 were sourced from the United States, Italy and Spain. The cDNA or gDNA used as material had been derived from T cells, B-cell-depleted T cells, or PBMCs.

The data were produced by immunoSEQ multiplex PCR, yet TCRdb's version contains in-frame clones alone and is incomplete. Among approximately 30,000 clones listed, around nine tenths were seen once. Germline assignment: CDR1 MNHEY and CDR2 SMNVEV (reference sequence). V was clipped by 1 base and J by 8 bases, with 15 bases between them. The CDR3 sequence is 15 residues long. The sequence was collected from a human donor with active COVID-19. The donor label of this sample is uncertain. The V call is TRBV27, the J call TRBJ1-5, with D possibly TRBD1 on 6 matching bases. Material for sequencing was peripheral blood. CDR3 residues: CASSLLGQTIEPQHF. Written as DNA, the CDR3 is TGTGCCAGCAGTTTATTAGGACAGACTATCGAGCCCCAGCATTTT.